This T cell receptor (beta chain) was identified in a study of T cells in Graves' hyperthyroidism and ophthalmopathy (dated by TCRdb to about 2019). Some background on the complete study: Peripheral blood samples were taken at the time of initial diagnosis, prior to any treatment. Following sampling, methimazole starting at 30 mg daily was given to hyperthyroidism patients, and high-dose intravenous methylprednisolone was given to ophthalmopathy patients. Whether ophthalmopathy could be predicted prospectively was tested in an independent validation cohort made up of roughly 19 hyperthyroidism patients plus 17 patients who later progressed to ophthalmopathy. The study also compared thyroid tissue and blood T-cell repertoires from five or six Graves' hyperthyroidism patients. TCR Vbeta CDR3 sequencing of 120 to 150 peripheral blood samples (43 ophthalmopathy, some 75 hyperthyroidism and around 17 progressor patients) is reported in the paper. A discovery cohort of approximately 100 patients, about 43 with Graves' ophthalmopathy and approximately 57 with stable Graves' hyperthyroidism, was used to find distinguishing TCR V-J signatures. For training and testing, the roughly 97 patients in the discovery cohort were randomly divided in a 7:3 ratio.

The TCR beta CDR3 regions were amplified from the RNA transcripts. For the first round of RT-PCR on the TCR CDR3, the HTBI primer set was used together with the Qiagen OneStep RT-PCR kit. Libraries were constructed in a second round of multiplex PCR, after which size selection and purification were carried out. Libraries were sequenced paired-end with 100 bp reads on an Illumina HiSeq2000. The source study handled its data this way. SOAPnuke was used to process the raw data, with reads discarded if the reads contained adapters or uncalled bases, had a mean Phred below 15, or lacked an exact constant-primer or identifier match. High-quality paired reads were merged with COPE v1.2.5, and unique nucleotide sequences were defined as clonotypes. Clonotypes were aligned to IMGT TRBV, TRBD and TRBJ reference segments using MiTCR v1.1. Only V-J combinations with frequency above 0.0001, covering 99% to 99.2% of repertoires, were analysed. A TCS score was defined as the ratio between F50 (clonal expansion) and ExV (chaos), using BLOSUM62-based TCRdist between CDR3 peptides within each V-J. Welch's t-statistics and random forest reduced around 520 V-J features to roughly 13, which were used in a naive Bayes classifier (R e1071). The public sequencing data were trimmed at Q25 with fastp and processed into clonotypes with MiXCR by TCRdb, which kept only in-frame beta chains. All rows with the same CDR3 protein become a single entry with the most common DNA and genes. The V and J calls reflect TCRdb's pipeline rather than the authors' work. For this sample the table gives roughly 700,000 distinct CDR3 sequences, of which 13% to 15% were detected only once. The leading ten clones occupy 10% of the sample.

There are many counts of this clonotype. This clone's antigen is unknown. Nothing much larger sits one base from this clone, and base qualities are not available. The CDR3 sequence holds 11 residues, the cysteine and phenylalanine included. Left in the record is the CDR3 DNA by itself, 33 bases read in frame from the first base. V is shortened by 3 bases, J by 8 bases, and the region joining them spans 5 bases. Stable Graves' hyperthyroidism was defined as the absence of progression to ophthalmopathy over 18 months of follow-up. Hyperthyroidism patients were newly diagnosed, had a disease duration of under 2 months, and were aged 18 to 65 years. The study excluded patients with uncontrolled infections, other autoimmune diseases, pregnancy or lactation. Diagnoses were based on clinical symptoms, serum thyroxine and TRAb, thyroid ultrasound and orbital computed tomography. PBMCs were isolated from roughly 10 ml of fresh peripheral blood by Ficoll-Paque density gradient centrifugation. Trizol reagent was used to extract total RNA, and RNA quality was then checked on an Agilent 2100 Bioanalyzer.

Paper-wide results and their limitations: Sample size was not statistically predetermined, and blinding of investigators to group allocation was not performed. In validation, the model predicted progression to ophthalmopathy a median of 6.5 months before onset, with approximately 70% sensitivity and roughly 77% specificity. A 13 V-J signature model separated ophthalmopathy from stable hyperthyroidism, with around 88% sensitivity and roughly 81% specificity in cross-validation and 80%/75% in testing. Most expanded thyroid clonotypes (frequency above 0.001) were also detected in blood, suggesting blood repertoires may reflect thyroid immune responses.

Material: blood. The sequence was obtained from a woman between 18 and 29 years old with Graves' hyperthyroidism. This receptor chain uses TRBV12-3 or TRBV12-4 and TRBJ2-1; the D gene assignment is ambiguous. The DNA is TGTGCCAGCAGTTTCTTACATGAGCAGTTCTTC. This sequence encodes CASSFLHEQFF.